Shown below are 22 T cell receptor beta chains from a single sample sequenced in a study of response to subunit inactivated influenza vaccine (dated by TCRdb to 2017 to 2018). Library construction relied on RT-PCR. Sequencing took place on an Illumina HiSeq 2500. TCRdb redid the processing of the public reads, applying fastp at Q25 and MiXCR, and retained in-frame beta chains. Each CDR3 protein gets just one entry, which takes the most common genes and DNA from the rows behind it. This sample is represented by under 500,000 distinct CDR3 sequences; roughly 9.8% of them were singletons. Together, the top ten hold approximately 12% of the sample. The time point tag for this specimen amounts to: 45 days after influenza vaccine administration. This specimen was PBMCs from blood, taken roughly 48 days after vaccination. The receptors stem from a man aged 50 or older who received an inactivated influenza vaccine. Donor details come from another sample of the same person, matched by shared clones.

A few counts support this clonotype. The V gene is TRBV20-1, the J gene TRBJ2-1; 9 bases are a match to TRBD1. This CDR3 is 14 amino acids long. J lost 4 bases, V lost 4 bases, and 5 bases had no gene match. From germline, CDR1 is DFQATT and CDR2 SNEGSKA (reference sequence). CDR3 sequence (DNA): TGCAGTGCTACCAGACAGGGGGAATACAATGAGCAGTTCTTC. This sequence encodes CSATRQGEYNEQFF.

This clonotype has a handful of counts. J is TRBJ2-1 and V is TRBV5-1; 9 bases agree with TRBD2. Trimming took 2 bases from V and 7 from J; bases not matched to a gene: 7. Germline CDR1 reads SGHRS; CDR2 reads YFSETQ. The CDR3 spans 15 residues. The CDR3 nucleotides are TGCGCCAGCAGCTTTCGTCCGGGACTAGCAAATGAGCAGTTCTTC. It translates to CASSFRPGLANEQFF.

The V and J genes are TRBV30 and TRBJ2-5; perhaps TRBD2 as D (5 bases). V was clipped by 0 bases and J by 2 bases, with 10 bases between them. The CDR3 length is 14 residues. CDR1 is GTSNPN and CDR2 is SVGIG in the germline V gene (reference sequence). The CDR3 here is CAWSVTGLQETQYF. CDR3 nucleotide sequence: TGTGCCTGGAGTGTCACGGGGTTACAAGAGACCCAGTACTTC.

A few counts support this clonotype. The V call is TRBV5-6, the J call TRBJ2-1; D is ambiguous. V dropped 1 base and J dropped 5 bases, with 13 bases sitting between them. In germline, CDR1 is SGHDT, CDR2 YYEEEE. CDR3 size: 15 residues. CDR3 sequence reads: CASSLTPLSNNEQFF. CDR3 in DNA: TGTGCCAGCAGCTTGACACCCTTGAGTAACAATGAGCAGTTCTTC.

This clonotype appeared many times. V gene TRBV15 combines with J gene TRBJ1-4; TRBD1 aligns across 7 bases. The germline V gene encodes CDR1 LNHNV and CDR2 YYDKDF (reference sequence). This CDR3 spans 14 amino acids. V shed 3 bases, J shed 7 bases, and the junction held 5 bases outside the gene matches. The CDR3 protein is CATSSVGTAEKLFF. In DNA, the CDR3 is TGTGCCACCAGCAGCGTGGGGACAGCTGAAAAACTGTTTTTT.

This chain links TRBV7-2 with TRBJ2-1; D gene uncertain. This CDR3 region has 13 residues. The V end was cut by 4 bases, the J end by 9 bases, with 13 bases between. Germline V lookup: CDR1 SGHTA, CDR2 FQGNSA. The CDR3 here is CASSYRTGSEQFF. CDR3 DNA: TGTGCCAGCAGCTACCGGACGGGTAGTGAGCAGTTCTTC.

This clonotype turned up a few times. The chain has TRBV7-9 and TRBJ1-6; D possibly corresponds to TRBD1 (6 bases). The ends were cut back, 1 base at V and 7 bases at J, with 11 bases in the middle. The germline CDR1 and CDR2 sequences are SEHNR and FQNEAQ (reference sequence). This CDR3 is built from 15 residues. The CDR3 loop reads CASSLGGGWNSPLHF. The DNA for the CDR3 is TGTGCCAGCAGCTTAGGAGGGGGATGGAATTCACCCCTCCACTTT. The full variable domain, completed using reference TRBV7-9 and TRBJ1-6, is DTGVSQNPRHKITKRGQNVTFRCDPISEHNRLYWYRQTLGQGPEFLTYFQNEAQLEKSRLLSDRFSAERPKGSFSTLEIQRTEQGDSAMYLCASSLGGGWNSPLHFGNGTRLTVT.

This clonotype appeared many times. The genes are TRBV25-1 and TRBJ2-3; D is undetermined. The germline gives CDR1 MGHDK, CDR2 SYGVNS. This CDR3 is 11 amino acids long. V dropped 3 bases and J dropped 4 bases, with 2 bases sitting between them. CDR3 in amino acids: CASSEADTQYF. CDR3 bases: TGTGCCAGCAGTGAGGCAGATACGCAGTATTTT.

A few counts support this clonotype. This chain links TRBV20-1 with TRBJ1-5, with D perhaps matching TRBD1 (6 bases). The V gene lost 8 bases and the J gene lost 2 bases, with 16 bases spanning the gap. The CDR3 is made up of 14 amino acids. In germline, CDR1 is DFQATT, CDR2 SNEGSKA (reference sequence). The CDR3 nucleotides read TGCAGTCAAAAAAGGGGGGCTGGCAATCAGCCCCAGCATTTT. This encodes CSQKRGAGNQPQHF.

This chain links TRBV6-4 with TRBJ2-3, with D hard to call. Trimming left V 4 bases short and J 2 bases short, with 7 bases between. Germline V gene sequence: CDR1 MRHNA, CDR2 SNTAGT. CDR3 length: 13 residues. CDR3 sequence: CASSGWHTDTQYF. DNA for the CDR3: TGTGCCAGCAGTGGGTGGCACACAGATACGCAGTATTTT.

The chain links TRBV12-3 or TRBV12-4 to TRBJ1-5; unclear D gene. The CDR3 sequence is 16 residues long. The ends were cut back, 0 bases at V and 2 bases at J, with 11 bases in the middle. The CDR3: CASSLAVGGRNQPQHF. As DNA, the CDR3 is TGTGCCAGCAGTTTAGCGGTGGGTGGGCGCAATCAGCCCCAGCATTTT.

This chain links TRBV6-1 with TRBJ2-7; 12 bases are a match to TRBD2. From germline, CDR1 is MNHNS and CDR2 SASEGT. V lost 6 bases, J lost 3 bases, and 9 bases stayed unmatched. The CDR3 is made up of 16 amino acids. The CDR3 sequence: CASRSQGLAGVYEQYF. The CDR3 nucleotides read TGTGCCAGCAGATCACAGGGACTAGCGGGTGTCTACGAGCAGTACTTC.

This clonotype was detected ten times or more. The chain couples TRBV20-1 to TRBJ1-2, with a tentative D call TRBD1 (6 bases). V lost 3 bases and J lost 4, with 21 bases in between. The CDR3 length is 16 residues. Germline-derived CDR1 and CDR2 are DFQATT and SNEGSKA (reference sequence). CDR3 protein: CSAREHGQLDPYGYTF. The CDR3 DNA reads as TGCAGTGCTAGGGAGCACGGACAGCTTGACCCCTATGGCTACACCTTC.

This chain links TRBV12-3 or TRBV12-4 with TRBJ2-1; 7 bases agree with TRBD1. This CDR3 has 15 residues. Trimming took 6 bases from V and 4 from J; bases not matched to a gene: 9. The CDR3 DNA reads TGTGCCAGCAGCTCCGGACAGGCGACGTACAATGAGCAGTTCTTC. Translated: CASSSGQATYNEQFF.

This clonotype was picked up many times. V is TRBV3-1 and J is TRBJ2-1; the D gene is possibly TRBD1 (5 bases). Per the germline V gene, CDR1 is LGHDT and CDR2 is YNNKEL (reference sequence). The ends were cut back, 3 bases at V and 10 bases at J, with 10 bases in the middle. The CDR3 length is 12 residues. In DNA, the CDR3 is TGTGCCAGCAGCCATCAGGGTTGGGAGCAGTTCTTC. The encoded protein is CASSHQGWEQFF.

With respect to this clonotype: A read error is possible here, since a much larger clone lies one base away. The chain uses TRBV28 and TRBJ2-1; 7 bases match TRBD2. The CDR3 has 15 residues. V lost 8 bases and J lost 6; bases outside the gene matches: 13. Germline V gene sequence: CDR1 MDHEN, CDR2 SYDVKM. DNA for the CDR3: TGTGCCAGCGGCACCGGGACTAATGCTCTCAATGAGCAGTTCTTC. Its translation is CASGTGTNALNEQFF. Full variable domain (remainder filled in from reference TRBV28 and TRBJ2-1): DVKVTQSSRYLVKRTGEKVFLECVQDMDHENMFWYRQDPGLGLRLIYFSYDVKMKEKGDIPEGYSVSREKKERFSLILESASTNQTSMYLCASGTGTNALNEQFFGPGTRLTVL.

The V call is TRBV12-3 or TRBV12-4, the J call TRBJ2-1; TRBD2 is a possible D gene (7 bases). The ends were cut back, 1 base at V and 6 bases at J, with 16 bases in the middle. CDR3 length equals 16 residues. CDR3: CASSLEVGGPINEQFF. The CDR3, as DNA: TGTGCCAGCAGTTTAGAGGTGGGGGGGCCCATCAATGAGCAGTTCTTC.

This clonotype was counted ten times or more. V is TRBV20-1 and J is TRBJ2-5; D possibly corresponds to TRBD2 (7 bases). Trimming shortened V by 3 bases and J by 1 base, and 9 bases separated the two germline ends. Germline values: CDR1 DFQATT, CDR2 SNEGSKA (reference sequence). This CDR3 has 13 residues. CDR3 sequence (DNA): TGCAGTGCTAGTGCGGGGGCCCAAGAGACCCAGTACTTC. Protein: CSASAGAQETQYF.

The sample holds many counts of this clonotype. CDR3 coding DNA: TGCAGTGCCGCCGGGACTAGAACTCGGGAGCTGTTTTTT. Its translation is CSAAGTRTRELFF. The gene calls are TRBV20-1 and TRBJ2-2; 8 positions match TRBD2. The CDR3 is 13 amino acids. Germline V lookup: CDR1 DFQATT, CDR2 SNEGSKA (reference sequence). Losses at the gene ends were 6 bases for V and 9 bases for J; bases not matched to a gene: 9.

To note about this clonotype: One end of the junction does not line up with germline, which may come from a read error. The chain joins TRBV7-2 to TRBJ2-1; D may correspond to TRBD1 or TRBD2 (5 bases each). This CDR3 is 14 amino acids long. Germline CDR1 reads SGHTA; CDR2 reads FQGNSA. CDR3: CASSYGTGYIEQFF. Written as DNA, the CDR3 is TGTGCCAGCAGCTACGGGACGGGTTACATTGAGCAGTTCTTC.

Points on this clonotype: It may be a read error: a sequence one base away is much more abundant. The V gene is TRBV10-3, the J gene TRBJ2-2; 8 positions match TRBD1. This CDR3 comprises 18 residues. Germline values: CDR1 ENHRY, CDR2 SYGVKD. CDR3 sequence reads: CAISESADRTGFPGGLFF. CDR3 bases: TGTGCCATCAGTGAGTCGGCTGATCGGACAGGGTTTCCCGGGGGGCTGTTTTTT.

This clonotype turned up a few times. The J gene is TRBJ2-3, the V gene TRBV7-3; D is undetermined. The germline CDR1 and CDR2 sequences are SGHTA and FQGTGA. The CDR3 is 15 amino acids. V was clipped by 2 bases and J by 4 bases, with 13 bases between them. CDR3 nucleotide sequence: TGTGCCAGCAGCTTATTCCAGACCCCTCCAGATACGCAGTATTTT. This codes for CASSLFQTPPDTQYF.